The 2 T cell receptor beta chains reported below all come from one sample, sequenced in a study of shared clonotypes between healthy human individuals. Here immunoSEQ multiplex PCR was the method, and the copy in TCRdb shows in-frame clones only, minus some. Of about 1 million clones in the sample, 60% to 80% are singletons; the top ten hold roughly 1.5%. Sequencing was performed on memory CD4+ T cells sorted from blood. Noted subset: CD45RA-negative fraction. These receptor sequences come from a man between 18 and 35 years old in good health.

The genes are TRBV5-6 and TRBJ1-1, with TRBD1 identical over 12 bases. The CDR3 totals 19 residues. After removal of 5 bases from V and 1 base from J, the junction contained 15 bases not matched to a gene. CDR1 and CDR2 from the germline V gene are SGHDT and YYEEEE. CDR3 DNA sequence: TGTGCCAGCAGTGAAAGGTTCGGGACAGGGGGCCTCCCGAACACTGAAGCTTTCTTT. Protein product: CASSERFGTGGLPNTEAFF.

This clone was counted once. The chain couples TRBV29-1 to TRBJ1-2, with D hard to call. Trimming took 3 bases from V and 6 from J, leaving 14 bases between them. The CDR3 has 13 amino acids. CDR1 and CDR2 from the germline V gene are SQVTM and ANQGSEA. CDR3 protein: CSVDPVLVDGYTF. CDR3 DNA: TGCAGCGTTGATCCTGTGTTGGTGGATGGCTACACCTTC.